What follows are 10 T cell receptor beta chains derived from one specimen sequenced in a study of Ad26.COV2.S vaccination and SARS-CoV-2 variants. Treatment noted: about 20 received Ad26.COV2.S at low or high dose, single or two shots; several received placebo; per-sample allocation not given. Day 63 following the first vaccine or placebo injection was when the samples were taken. Profiled with immunoSEQ multiplex PCR; TCRdb holds only in-frame clones, not every one. The sample holds hundreds of thousands of clones, 87% seen once. Sequenced material: peripheral blood, taken in a trial of Ad26.COV2.S vaccine versus placebo. These receptors were collected from a person between 18 and 65 years old who received the Ad26.COV2.S COVID-19 vaccine or a placebo.

The chain uses TRBV5-4 and TRBJ2-5; 11 bases align to TRBD2. CDR1 and CDR2 from the germline V gene are SGHNT and YYREEE (reference sequence). The CDR3 is made up of 16 amino acids. Losses at the gene ends were 4 bases for V and 9 bases for J; bases not matched to a gene: 14. CDR3 protein: CASSPTSGMARSSQYF. Here the CDR3 DNA reads TGTGCCAGCAGCCCGACTAGCGGGATGGCTCGGTCGTCCCAGTACTTC.

V and J are TRBV27 and TRBJ1-5; no clear D. Germline assignment: CDR1 MNHEY and CDR2 SMNVEV (reference sequence). The CDR3 consists of 15 residues. Trimming cost V 5 bases and J 1 base, with 12 bases left between them. The CDR3 DNA is TGTGCCAGCAGTGGGTCGGACGGGAGCAATCAGCCCCAGCATTTT. It yields the protein CASSGSDGSNQPQHF.

The chain joins TRBV5-1 to TRBJ2-3; D assignment may be TRBD1 or TRBD2 (6 bases each). The CDR3 loop spans 14 amino acids. Germline V CDR1 and CDR2: SGHRS, YFSETQ. Trimming left V 7 bases short and J 2 bases short, with 14 bases between. This CDR3 is CASLGGLDTDTQYF. The DNA for the CDR3 is TGCGCCAGCTTAGGGGGACTCGACACAGATACGCAGTATTTT.

This clone was seen only a few times. CDR3 residues: CASSYSASSRQASNQPQHF. The CDR3 DNA follows: TGTGCCAGCAGTTACTCGGCCTCGTCGAGACAGGCCAGCAATCAGCCCCAGCATTTT. The chain couples TRBV6-2 or TRBV6-3 to TRBJ1-5; possibly TRBD1 for D (6 bases). CDR3 length: 19 amino acids. Germline V gene data show CDR1 as MNHEY and CDR2 as SVGEGT. Trimming left V 0 bases short and J 1 base short, with 19 bases between.

The gene calls are TRBV9 and TRBJ2-3; TRBD2 agrees at 9 bases. V shed 0 bases, J shed 4 bases, and the junction held 3 bases outside the gene matches. Germline CDR1 and CDR2: SGDLS and YYNGEE. This CDR3 has 15 residues. The CDR3 reads CASSVGGGAADTQYF. In DNA form, the CDR3 reads TGTGCCAGCAGCGTAGGCGGGGGGGCCGCAGATACGCAGTATTTT.

This clone occurred a few times. The chain employs TRBV29-1 and TRBJ2-3, with 9 bases fitting TRBD2. Germline CDR1 SQVTM, CDR2 ANQGSEA. Trimming at V came to 1 base and at J to 0 bases, leaving 5 bases not matched to a gene. This CDR3 has 16 residues. The CDR3 reads CSVEGGLASSTDTQYF. CDR3 coding DNA: TGCAGCGTTGAAGGAGGACTAGCGAGTAGCACAGATACGCAGTATTTT.

The J gene is TRBJ1-2, the V gene TRBV4-1, with D perhaps matching TRBD1 (5 bases). Germline V CDR1 and CDR2: MGHRA, YSYEKL. V lost 0 bases to trimming and J lost 8 bases, with 16 bases between them. The CDR3 has 15 amino acids. CDR3 amino acids: CASSQDGQGPGGYTF. As DNA, the CDR3 is TGCGCCAGCAGCCAAGACGGTCAGGGCCCAGGGGGCTACACCTTC.

The chain recombines TRBV27 with TRBJ2-7, with D perhaps given as TRBD1 or TRBD2 (5 bases each). CDR3 length: 13 amino acids. In germline, CDR1 is MNHEY, CDR2 SMNVEV (reference sequence). V shed 3 bases and J shed 3 bases, with 9 bases lying between them. Written as DNA, the CDR3 is TGTGCCAGCAGTTTTGAGGGGATCTACGAGCAGTACTTC. Protein: CASSFEGIYEQYF.

V and J are TRBV6-5 and TRBJ2-7; possibly TRBD2 for D (6 bases). The CDR3 extends over 14 amino acids. Trimming took 1 base from V and 7 from J, leaving 14 bases between them. In germline, CDR1 is MNHEY, CDR2 SVGAGI. CDR3: CASSYWRGGREQYF. The CDR3 bases are TGTGCCAGCAGTTACTGGCGGGGAGGAAGGGAGCAGTACTTC.

This clone has only a few counts. The V call is TRBV6-5, the J call TRBJ2-1, with unresolved D. The V end was cut by 2 bases, the J end by 4 bases, with 15 bases between. Per germline, CDR1 MNHEY and CDR2 SVGAGI. This CDR3 is 16 amino acids long. The CDR3 DNA reads as TGTGCCAGCAGTTACAGTGGTCTAGGGTCATACAATGAGCAGTTCTTC. Amino acid sequence: CASSYSGLGSYNEQFF.